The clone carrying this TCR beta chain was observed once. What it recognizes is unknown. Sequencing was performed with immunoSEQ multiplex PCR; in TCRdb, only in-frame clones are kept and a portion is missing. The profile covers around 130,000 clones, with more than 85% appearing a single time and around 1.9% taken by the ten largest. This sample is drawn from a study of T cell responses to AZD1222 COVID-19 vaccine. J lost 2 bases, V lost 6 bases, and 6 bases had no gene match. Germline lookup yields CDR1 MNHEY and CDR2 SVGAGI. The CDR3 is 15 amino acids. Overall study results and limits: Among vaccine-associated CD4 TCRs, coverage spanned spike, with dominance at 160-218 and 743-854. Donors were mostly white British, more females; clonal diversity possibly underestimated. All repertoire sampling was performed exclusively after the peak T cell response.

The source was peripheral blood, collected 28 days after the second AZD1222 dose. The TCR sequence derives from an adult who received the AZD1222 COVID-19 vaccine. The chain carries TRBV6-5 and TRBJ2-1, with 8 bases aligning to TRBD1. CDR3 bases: TGTGCCAGCAGCCGCCGGACAGGGACCTACAATGAGCAGTTCTTC. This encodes CASSRRTGTYNEQFF.